This note documents a single TCR beta chain sequence. These data belong to a study of blood T cell repertoires in COVID-19. Profiled with immunoSEQ multiplex PCR; TCRdb holds only in-frame clones, not every one. The sample includes 250,000 to 350,000 clones, more than 75% seen only once; the top ten take 2% to 2.5%. Those who participated ranged in age from 18 to 89 years and resided in about two dozen US areas. This TCR was recovered from a woman aged 60 to 75 in a cohort exposed to, infected with or recovered from COVID-19 (not recorded which). Sequencing input: PBMCs or T cells enriched from blood (not recorded which).

Written as DNA, the CDR3 is TGTGCCAGCAGTGGGTCACCCGGGACTAGCGGGAGGGCCATGACCTACAATGAGCAGTTCTTC. Translating it yields CASSGSPGTSGRAMTYNEQFF. The rearrangement joins TRBV28 to TRBJ2-1, with 16 bases matching TRBD2. CDR1 is MDHEN and CDR2 is SYDVKM in the germline V gene. Trimming removed 5 bases from V and 2 bases from J; junction bases left unmatched: 15. The CDR3 is 21 residues long. Based on the CDR3 plus reference TRBV28 and TRBJ2-1, the full variable domain is DVKVTQSSRYLVKRTGEKVFLECVQDMDHENMFWYRQDPGLGLRLIYFSYDVKMKEKGDIPEGYSVSREKKERFSLILESASTNQTSMYLCASSGSPGTSGRAMTYNEQFFGPGTRLTVL.